These T cell receptor beta chains were read from a single sample in a study of long-term antiretroviral therapy in people with HIV. Libraries were prepared by immunoSEQ multiplex PCR; TCRdb keeps only in-frame clonotypes and omits some of them. Of approximately 30,000 clones in the sample, 75% to 85% were seen once. The specimen comprised unsorted PBMCs, sampled 1.9 years after starting antiretroviral therapy. The receptors were sampled from a man between 18 and 35 years old with HIV. Both conserved end residues are part of each CDR3. The D gene is left open where the match is weak. Where a row states a size, it is once, few, many or the class of an expanded clone; other rows omit it.

D	V	length	size	J	CDR3	DNA
.	TRBV29-1	12	few	TRBJ1-2	CSVGDIGSGYTF	TGCAGCGTAGGGGACATCGGGAGTGGCTACACCTTC
.	TRBV21-1	15	.	TRBJ2-7	CASSKTAQGSYEQYF	TGTGCCAGCAGCAAAACGGCCCAGGGGAGTTACGAGCAGTACTTC
.	TRBV18	14	.	TRBJ1-1	CASSPGTGNTEAFF	TGTGCCAGCTCACCCGGGACGGGGAACACTGAAGCTTTCTTT
.	TRBV9	14	few	TRBJ2-7	CASSLSGKQDEQYF	TGTGCCAGCAGCCTTTCTGGGAAGCAGGACGAGCAGTACTTC
.	TRBV19	14	.	TRBJ1-4	CASSLGRTNEKLFF	TGTGCCAGCAGCCTGGGACGGACTAATGAAAAACTGTTTTTT
.	TRBV11-2	16	.	TRBJ1-2	CASSRPVVRANYGYTF	TGTGCCAGCAGCCGACCTGTTGTGAGAGCTAACTATGGCTACACCTTC
.	TRBV6-1	14	.	TRBJ1-1	CASSVSGGGTEAFF	TGTGCCAGCAGTGTTAGCGGGGGGGGCACTGAAGCTTTCTTT
.	TRBV18	16	.	TRBJ1-6	CASSGSVRAADSPLHF	TGTGCCAGCTCCGGCAGCGTCAGGGCGGCGGATTCACCCCTCCACTTT
TRBD2	TRBV28	18	.	TRBJ2-5	CASSLSGTSGGDQETQYF	TGTGCCAGCAGTTTGTCAGGGACTAGCGGGGGGGACCAAGAGACCCAGTACTTC
.	TRBV19	13	once	TRBJ1-4	CASMELANEKLFF	TGTGCCAGTATGGAGTTGGCTAATGAAAAACTGTTTTTT
.	TRBV29-1	10	.	TRBJ2-3	CSVEGDTQYF	TGCAGCGTTGAAGGAGATACGCAGTATTTT
TRBD1	TRBV7-8	15	.	TRBJ1-1	CASSLHGTVNTEAFF	TGTGCCAGCAGCTTGCATGGGACAGTGAACACTGAAGCTTTCTTT
.	TRBV11-2	13	.	TRBJ1-5	CASSLGPSTIPHF	TGTGCCAGCAGCTTAGGTCCCTCCACGATACCGCATTTT
TRBD1	TRBV5-4	16	.	TRBJ2-2	CASSSGQGANTGELFF	TGTGCCAGCAGCTCGGGACAGGGGGCGAACACCGGGGAGCTGTTTTTT
TRBD2	TRBV11-1	17	.	TRBJ2-3	CASSRTSGGAGTDTQYF	TGTGCCAGCAGCCGGACTAGCGGGGGGGCCGGGACAGATACGCAGTATTTT
.	TRBV27	14	.	TRBJ1-1	CASSLPPPSPEAFF	TGTGCCAGCAGTTTACCCCCTCCGTCACCCGAAGCTTTCTTT
.	TRBV19	14	.	TRBJ1-6	CASRWSKDNSPLHF	TGTGCCAGTAGGTGGTCAAAGGATAATTCACCCCTCCACTTT
.	TRBV19	14	few	TRBJ2-1	CASRGGQYVGEQFF	TGTGCCAGTAGGGGGGGGCAGTATGTAGGTGAGCAGTTCTTC
.	TRBV11-2	12	few	TRBJ1-2	CAIEGTEDGYTF	TGTGCCATCGAGGGGACCGAGGACGGCTACACCTTC
.	TRBV2	15	.	TRBJ2-7	CASYEQDRGDYEQYF	TGTGCCAGCTATGAACAGGATCGGGGCGACTACGAGCAGTACTTC
.	TRBV2	16	.	TRBJ1-2	CASRESVSNHGNGYTF	TGTGCCAGCAGGGAAAGCGTATCTAACCACGGGAATGGCTACACCTTC
.	TRBV7-9	14	.	TRBJ2-6	CASSSFSGANVLTF	TGTGCCAGCAGCTCCTTCTCTGGGGCCAACGTCCTGACTTTC
TRBD1	TRBV15	14	few	TRBJ1-6	CATSRGQGGSPLHF	TGTGCCACCAGCAGAGGACAGGGGGGATCACCCCTCCACTTT
.	TRBV28	15	.	TRBJ2-1	CASSLTAVVNNEQFF	TGTGCCAGCAGTTTAACCGCGGTGGTAAACAATGAGCAGTTCTTC
.	TRBV6-1	11	few	TRBJ1-1	CAIAKGAEAFF	TGTGCCATCGCGAAGGGAGCTGAAGCTTTCTTT
TRBD1	TRBV19	17	.	TRBJ1-2	CASSSAVPEQGGYGYTF	TGTGCCAGTAGTTCCGCGGTCCCCGAACAGGGGGGCTATGGCTACACCTTC
.	TRBV10-3	13	once	TRBJ1-1	CATRTQGNTEAFF	TGTGCCACCCGAACTCAGGGGAACACTGAAGCTTTCTTT